This T cell receptor (beta chain) came from a study of long-term antiretroviral therapy in people with HIV. They ran version v3.0 of the immunoSEQ assay at survey level. The data were produced by immunoSEQ multiplex PCR, yet TCRdb's version contains in-frame clones alone and is incomplete. Of tens of thousands of clones in the sample, about 84% were seen once. Study-level points and caveats: Diversity remained lower than transplant donor controls, even though it increased after ART. Repertoires looked antigen-experienced, with only a slight naive shift after ART. It was not possible to obtain data on ART adherence, viral resistance or therapy changes.

Treatment of all HIV participants took place in the United States. This CDR3 has 15 amino acids. CDR1 and CDR2 (germline): MGHRA, YSYEKL. Deletions cut 4 bases from V and 3 bases from J, with 16 bases between. Concerning this clone: Its cognate antigen is unknown.

The specimen was unsorted PBMCs, collected 0.8 years before starting antiretroviral therapy. V and J are TRBV4-1 and TRBJ2-7; D remains ambiguous. The sequence derives from a man aged 18 to 29 with HIV. The CDR3 DNA reads as TGCGCCAGCAGCCGGCCGTTCCCCCCGTTCTACGAGCAGTACTTC. It encodes CASSRPFPPFYEQYF.